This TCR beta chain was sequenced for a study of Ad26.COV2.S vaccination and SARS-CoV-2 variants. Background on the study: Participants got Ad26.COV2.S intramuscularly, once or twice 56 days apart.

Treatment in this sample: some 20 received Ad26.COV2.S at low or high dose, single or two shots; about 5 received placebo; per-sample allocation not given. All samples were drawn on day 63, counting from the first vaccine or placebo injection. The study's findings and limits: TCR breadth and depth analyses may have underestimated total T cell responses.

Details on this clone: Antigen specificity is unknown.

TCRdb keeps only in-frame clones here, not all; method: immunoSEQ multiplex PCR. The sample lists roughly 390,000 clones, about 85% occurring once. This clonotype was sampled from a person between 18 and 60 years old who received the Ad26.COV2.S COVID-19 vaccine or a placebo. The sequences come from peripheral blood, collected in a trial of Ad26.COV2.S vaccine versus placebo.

The CDR3 bases are TGCGCCAGCAGCCTCATCCCGGGGTCCCAAGAGACCCAGTACTTC. It encodes CASSLIPGSQETQYF. V usage is TRBV4-1 and J usage is TRBJ2-5; the D gene is possibly TRBD2 (5 bases). This CDR3 spans 15 amino acids. The V end lost 4 bases, the J end lost 1 base, and 13 bases lay between the germline ends. CDR1 and CDR2 (germline): MGHRA, YSYEKL.